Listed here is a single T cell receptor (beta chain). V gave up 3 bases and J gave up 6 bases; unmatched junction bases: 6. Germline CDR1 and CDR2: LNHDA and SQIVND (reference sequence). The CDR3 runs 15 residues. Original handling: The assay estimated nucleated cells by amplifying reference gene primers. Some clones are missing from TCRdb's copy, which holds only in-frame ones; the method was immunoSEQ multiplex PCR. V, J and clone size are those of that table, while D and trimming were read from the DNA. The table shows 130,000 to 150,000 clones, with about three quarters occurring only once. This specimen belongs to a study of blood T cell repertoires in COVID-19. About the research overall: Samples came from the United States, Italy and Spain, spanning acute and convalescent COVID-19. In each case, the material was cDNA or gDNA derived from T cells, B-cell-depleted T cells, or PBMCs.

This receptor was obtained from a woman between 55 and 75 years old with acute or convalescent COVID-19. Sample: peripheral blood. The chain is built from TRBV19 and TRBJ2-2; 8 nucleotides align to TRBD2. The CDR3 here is CASSIAAGAAGELFF. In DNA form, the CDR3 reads TGTGCCAGTAGTATTGCAGCGGGAGCGGCCGGGGAGCTGTTTTTT.